This T cell receptor beta chain was captured in a study of T cell responses to AZD1222 COVID-19 vaccine. This clone was picked up one time. CDR3 size: 14 residues. CDR1 is MNHNS and CDR2 is SASEGT in the germline V gene. V was pared by 3 bases and J by 4 bases, with 10 bases between. Assay: immunoSEQ multiplex PCR; the TCRdb copy retains only in-frame clones and omits some. In the table there are some 190,000 clones, 85% to 95% of which are singletons. This specimen was peripheral blood, taken on day 0 of AZD1222 vaccination. The chain employs TRBV6-1 and TRBJ1-3; D call uncertain. The sequence came from an adult in good health. CDR3 DNA sequence: TGTGCCAGCAGTGAGGTGGTAGACGGAAACACCATATATTTT. As protein: CASSEVVDGNTIYF.